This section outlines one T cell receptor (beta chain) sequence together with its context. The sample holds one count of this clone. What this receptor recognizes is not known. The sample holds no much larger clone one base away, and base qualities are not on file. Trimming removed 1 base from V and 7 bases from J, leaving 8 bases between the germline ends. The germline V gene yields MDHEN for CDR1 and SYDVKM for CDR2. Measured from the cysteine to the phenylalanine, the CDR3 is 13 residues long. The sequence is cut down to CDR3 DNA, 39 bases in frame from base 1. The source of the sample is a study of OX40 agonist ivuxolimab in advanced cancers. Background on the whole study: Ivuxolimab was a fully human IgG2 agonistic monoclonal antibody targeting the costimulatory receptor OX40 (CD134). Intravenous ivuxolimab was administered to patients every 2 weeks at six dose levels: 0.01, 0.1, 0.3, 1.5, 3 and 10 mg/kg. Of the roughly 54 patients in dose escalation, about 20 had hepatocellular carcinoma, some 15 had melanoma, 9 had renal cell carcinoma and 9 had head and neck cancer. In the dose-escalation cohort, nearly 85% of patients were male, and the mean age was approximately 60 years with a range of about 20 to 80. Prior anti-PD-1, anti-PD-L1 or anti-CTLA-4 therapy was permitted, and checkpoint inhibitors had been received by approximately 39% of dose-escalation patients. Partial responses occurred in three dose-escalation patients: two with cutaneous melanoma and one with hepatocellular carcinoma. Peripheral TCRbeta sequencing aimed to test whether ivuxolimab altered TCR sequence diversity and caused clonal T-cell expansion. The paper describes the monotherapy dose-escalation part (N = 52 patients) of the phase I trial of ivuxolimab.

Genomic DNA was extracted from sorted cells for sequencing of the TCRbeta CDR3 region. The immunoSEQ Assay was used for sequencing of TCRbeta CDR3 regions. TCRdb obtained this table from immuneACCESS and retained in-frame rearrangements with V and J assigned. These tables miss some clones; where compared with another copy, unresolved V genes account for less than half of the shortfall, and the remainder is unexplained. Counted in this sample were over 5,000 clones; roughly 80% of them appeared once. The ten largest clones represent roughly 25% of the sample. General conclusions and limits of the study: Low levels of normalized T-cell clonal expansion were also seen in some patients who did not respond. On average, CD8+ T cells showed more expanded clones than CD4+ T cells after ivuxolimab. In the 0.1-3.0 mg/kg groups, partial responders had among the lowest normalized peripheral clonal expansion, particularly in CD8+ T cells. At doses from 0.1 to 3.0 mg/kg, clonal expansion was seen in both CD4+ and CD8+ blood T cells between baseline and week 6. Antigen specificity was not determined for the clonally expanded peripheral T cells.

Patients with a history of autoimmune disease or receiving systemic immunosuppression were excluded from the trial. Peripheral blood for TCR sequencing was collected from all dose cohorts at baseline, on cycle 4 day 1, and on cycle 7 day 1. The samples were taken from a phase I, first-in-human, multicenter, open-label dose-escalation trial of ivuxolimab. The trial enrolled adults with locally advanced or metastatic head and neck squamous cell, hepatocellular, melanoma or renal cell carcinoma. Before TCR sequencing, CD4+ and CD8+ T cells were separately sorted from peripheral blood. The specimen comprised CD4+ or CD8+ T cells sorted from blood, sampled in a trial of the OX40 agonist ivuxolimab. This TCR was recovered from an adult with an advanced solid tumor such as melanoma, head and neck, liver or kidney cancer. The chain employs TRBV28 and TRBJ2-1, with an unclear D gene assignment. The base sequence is TGTGCCAGCAGTTTATTATTGGAAAATGAGCAGTTCTTC. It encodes CASSLLLENEQFF.